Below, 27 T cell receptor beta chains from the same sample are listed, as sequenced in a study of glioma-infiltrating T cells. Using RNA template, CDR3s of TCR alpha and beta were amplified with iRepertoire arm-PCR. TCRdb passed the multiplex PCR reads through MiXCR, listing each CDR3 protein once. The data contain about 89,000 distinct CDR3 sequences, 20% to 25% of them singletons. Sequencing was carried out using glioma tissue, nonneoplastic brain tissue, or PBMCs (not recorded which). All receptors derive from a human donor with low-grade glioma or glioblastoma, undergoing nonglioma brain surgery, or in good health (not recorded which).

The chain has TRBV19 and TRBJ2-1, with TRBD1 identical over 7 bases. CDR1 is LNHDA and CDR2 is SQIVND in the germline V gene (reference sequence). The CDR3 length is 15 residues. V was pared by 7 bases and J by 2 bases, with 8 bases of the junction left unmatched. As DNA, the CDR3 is TGTGCCAGTACAAACCGGGACAGAACCTACAATGAGCAGTTCTTC. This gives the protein CASTNRDRTYNEQFF.

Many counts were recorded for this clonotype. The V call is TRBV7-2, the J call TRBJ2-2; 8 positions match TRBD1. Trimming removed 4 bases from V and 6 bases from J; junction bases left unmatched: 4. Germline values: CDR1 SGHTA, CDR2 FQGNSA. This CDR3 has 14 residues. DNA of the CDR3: TGTGCCAGCAGCTCGCACAGGGGGGCCGGGGAGCTGTTTTTT. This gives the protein CASSSHRGAGELFF.

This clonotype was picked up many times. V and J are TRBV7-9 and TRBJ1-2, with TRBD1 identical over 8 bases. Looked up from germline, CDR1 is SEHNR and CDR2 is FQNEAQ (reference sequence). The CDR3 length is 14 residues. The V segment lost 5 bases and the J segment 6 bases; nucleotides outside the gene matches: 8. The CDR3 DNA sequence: TGTGCCAGCAGCGTTGGGACAGGCCTTGATGGCTACACCTTC. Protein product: CASSVGTGLDGYTF.

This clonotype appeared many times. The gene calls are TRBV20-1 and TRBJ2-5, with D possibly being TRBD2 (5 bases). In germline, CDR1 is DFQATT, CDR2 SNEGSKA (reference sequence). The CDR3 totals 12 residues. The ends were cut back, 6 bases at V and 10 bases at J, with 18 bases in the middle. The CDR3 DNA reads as TGCAGTGCCAAAAACTTACCCGAGGGCCAGTACTTC. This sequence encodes CSAKNLPEGQYF.

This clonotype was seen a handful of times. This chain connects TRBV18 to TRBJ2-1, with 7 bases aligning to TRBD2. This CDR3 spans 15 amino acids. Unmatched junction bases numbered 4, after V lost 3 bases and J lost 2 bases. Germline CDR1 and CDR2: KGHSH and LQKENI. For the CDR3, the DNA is TGTGCCAGCTCACCGCCCGGGAGGACCTACAATGAGCAGTTCTTC. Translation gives CASSPPGRTYNEQFF.

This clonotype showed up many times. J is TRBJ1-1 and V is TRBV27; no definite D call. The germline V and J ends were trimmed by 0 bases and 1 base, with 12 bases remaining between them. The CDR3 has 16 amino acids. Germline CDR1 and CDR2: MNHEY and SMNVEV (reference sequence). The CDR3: CASSLSSGPRNTEAFF. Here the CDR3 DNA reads TGTGCCAGCAGTTTATCTTCCGGTCCCCGGAACACTGAAGCTTTCTTT.

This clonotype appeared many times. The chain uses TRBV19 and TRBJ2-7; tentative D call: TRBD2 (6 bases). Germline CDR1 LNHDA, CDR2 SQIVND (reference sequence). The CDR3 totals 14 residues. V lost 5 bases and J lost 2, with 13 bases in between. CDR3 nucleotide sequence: TGTGCCAGTAGTCCCGGGACTCCCACCTACGAGCAGTACTTC. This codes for CASSPGTPTYEQYF.

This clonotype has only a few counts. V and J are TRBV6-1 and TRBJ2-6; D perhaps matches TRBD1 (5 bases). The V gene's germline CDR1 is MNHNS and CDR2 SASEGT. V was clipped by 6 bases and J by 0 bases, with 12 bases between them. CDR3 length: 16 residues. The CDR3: CASSTTGRSGANVLTF. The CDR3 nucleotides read TGTGCCAGCAGCACTACAGGTCGCTCTGGGGCCAACGTCCTGACTTTC.

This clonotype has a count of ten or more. CDR3 residues: CSARDGGKQGAVYEQYF. The CDR3 DNA follows: TGCAGTGCTAGAGATGGGGGTAAGCAGGGGGCTGTCTACGAGCAGTACTTC. V and J are TRBV20-1 and TRBJ2-7; 8 nucleotides align to TRBD1. V lost 0 bases to trimming and J lost 3 bases; unmatched junction nucleotides: 13. Germline CDR1 is DFQATT and CDR2 is SNEGSKA (reference sequence). The CDR3 runs 17 residues.

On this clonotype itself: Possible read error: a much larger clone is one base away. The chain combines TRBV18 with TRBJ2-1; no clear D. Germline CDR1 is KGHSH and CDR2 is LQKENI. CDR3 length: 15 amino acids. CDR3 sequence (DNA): TGTGCCAGCCCACCACCGCGAGACCACACGTATGAGCAGTTCTTC. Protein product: CASPPPRDHTYEQFF.

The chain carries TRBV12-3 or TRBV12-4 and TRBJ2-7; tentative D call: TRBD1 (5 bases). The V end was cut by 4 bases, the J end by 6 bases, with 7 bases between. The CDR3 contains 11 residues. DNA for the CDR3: TGTGCCAGCAGTTCAAGGGGCGAGCAGTACTTC. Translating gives CASSSRGEQYF.

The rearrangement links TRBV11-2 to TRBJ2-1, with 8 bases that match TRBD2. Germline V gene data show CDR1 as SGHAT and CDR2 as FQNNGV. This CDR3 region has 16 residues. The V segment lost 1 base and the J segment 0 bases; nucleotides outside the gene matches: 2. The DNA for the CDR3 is TGTGCCAGCAGCTTAGCTGGGACTAGCTCCTACAATGAGCAGTTCTTC. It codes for CASSLAGTSSYNEQFF.

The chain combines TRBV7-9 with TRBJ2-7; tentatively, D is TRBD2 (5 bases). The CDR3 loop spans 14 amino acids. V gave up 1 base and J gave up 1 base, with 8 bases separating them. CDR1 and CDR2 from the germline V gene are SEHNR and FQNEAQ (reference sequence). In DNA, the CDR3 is TGTGCCAGCAGCTTAGAGGGAGTATCCTACGAGCAGTACTTC. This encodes CASSLEGVSYEQYF. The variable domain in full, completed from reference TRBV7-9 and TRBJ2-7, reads DTGVSQNPRHKITKRGQNVTFRCDPISEHNRLYWYRQTLGQGPEFLTYFQNEAQLEKSRLLSDRFSAERPKGSFSTLEIQRTEQGDSAMYLCASSLEGVSYEQYFGPGTRLTVT.

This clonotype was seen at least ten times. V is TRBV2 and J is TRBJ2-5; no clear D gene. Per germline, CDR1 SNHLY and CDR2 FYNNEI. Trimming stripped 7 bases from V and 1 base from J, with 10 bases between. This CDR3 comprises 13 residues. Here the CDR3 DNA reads TGTGCCAGCAAAGTAGACTTCCAAGAGACCCAGTACTTC. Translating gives CASKVDFQETQYF.

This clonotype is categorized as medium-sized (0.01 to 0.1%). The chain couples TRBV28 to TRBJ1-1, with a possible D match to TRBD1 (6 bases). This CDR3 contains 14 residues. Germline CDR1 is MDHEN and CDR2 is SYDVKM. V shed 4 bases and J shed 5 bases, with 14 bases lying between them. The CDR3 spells CASSSPGGRTEAFF. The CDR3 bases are TGTGCCAGCAGTTCGCCGGGGGGCAGGACTGAAGCTTTCTTT.

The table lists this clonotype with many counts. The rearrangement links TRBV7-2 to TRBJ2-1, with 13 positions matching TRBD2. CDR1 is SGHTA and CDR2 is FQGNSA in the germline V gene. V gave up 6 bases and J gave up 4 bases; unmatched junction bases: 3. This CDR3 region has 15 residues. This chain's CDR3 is CASRLAGGGYNEQFF. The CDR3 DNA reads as TGTGCCAGCAGACTAGCGGGGGGGGGTTACAATGAGCAGTTCTTC.

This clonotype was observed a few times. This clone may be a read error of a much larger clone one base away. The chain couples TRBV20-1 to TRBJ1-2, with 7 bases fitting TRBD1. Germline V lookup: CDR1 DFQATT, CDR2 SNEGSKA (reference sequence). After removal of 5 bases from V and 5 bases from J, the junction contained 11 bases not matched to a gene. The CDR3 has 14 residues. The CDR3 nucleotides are TGCAGTGCTGGACCGACAGGGAGGGGGTATGGCTACACCTTC. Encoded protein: CSAGPTGRGYGYTF.

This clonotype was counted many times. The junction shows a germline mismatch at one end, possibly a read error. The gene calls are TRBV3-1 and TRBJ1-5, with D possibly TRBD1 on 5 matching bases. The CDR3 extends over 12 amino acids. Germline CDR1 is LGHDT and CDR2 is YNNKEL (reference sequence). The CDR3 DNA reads TGTGCCAGCGGCCAGGGTCCTCAGCCCCAGCATTTT. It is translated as CASGQGPQPQHF.

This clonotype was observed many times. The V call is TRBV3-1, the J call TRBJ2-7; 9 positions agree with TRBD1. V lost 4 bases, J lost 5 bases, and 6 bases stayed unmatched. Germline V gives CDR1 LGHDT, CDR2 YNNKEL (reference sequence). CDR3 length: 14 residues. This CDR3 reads CASSPWDRAHEQYF. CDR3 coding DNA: TGTGCCAGCAGCCCCTGGGACAGGGCCCACGAGCAGTACTTC.

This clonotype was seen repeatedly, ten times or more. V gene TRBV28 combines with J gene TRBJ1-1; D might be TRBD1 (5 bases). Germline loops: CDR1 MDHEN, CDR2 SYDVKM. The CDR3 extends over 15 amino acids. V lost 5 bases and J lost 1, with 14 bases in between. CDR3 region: CASSTTTARNTEAFF. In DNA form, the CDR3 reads TGTGCCAGCAGTACCACGACAGCTAGGAACACTGAAGCTTTCTTT.

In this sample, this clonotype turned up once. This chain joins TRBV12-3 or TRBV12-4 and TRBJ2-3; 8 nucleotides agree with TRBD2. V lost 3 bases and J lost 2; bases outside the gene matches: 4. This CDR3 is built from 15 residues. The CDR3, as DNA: TGTGCCAGCAGTTTTAGCGGGACCCCCACAGATACGCAGTATTTT. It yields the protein CASSFSGTPTDTQYF.

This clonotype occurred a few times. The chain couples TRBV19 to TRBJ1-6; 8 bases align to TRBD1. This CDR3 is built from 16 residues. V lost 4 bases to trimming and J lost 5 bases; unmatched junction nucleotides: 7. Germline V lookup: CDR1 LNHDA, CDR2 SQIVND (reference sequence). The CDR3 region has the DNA TGTGCCAGTAGTAACCCTCGACAGGGGAATAATTCACCCCTCCACTTT. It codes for CASSNPRQGNNSPLHF.

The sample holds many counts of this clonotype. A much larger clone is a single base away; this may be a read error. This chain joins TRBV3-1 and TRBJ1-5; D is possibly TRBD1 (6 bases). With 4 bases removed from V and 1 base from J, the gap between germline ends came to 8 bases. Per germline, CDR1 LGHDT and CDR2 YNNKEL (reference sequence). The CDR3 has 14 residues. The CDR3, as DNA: TGTGCCAGCAGCCGGACAGCCAGCAATCAGCCCCAGCATTTT. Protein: CASSRTASNQPQHF. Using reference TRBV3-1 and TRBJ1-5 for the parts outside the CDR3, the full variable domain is DTAVSQTPKYLVTQMGNDKSIKCEQNLGHDTMYWYKQDSKKFLKIMFSYNNKELIINETVPNRFSPKSPDKAHLNLHINSLELGDSAVYFCASSRTASNQPQHFGDGTRLSIL.

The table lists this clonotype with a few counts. The CDR3 DNA is TGTGCCAGCAGCTTACCCCGGGACAGACCTTATGGCTACACCTTC. It specifies CASSLPRDRPYGYTF. The chain combines TRBV5-4 with TRBJ1-2, with TRBD1 matching 7 bases. CDR3 length equals 15 residues. The junction had 9 bases not matched to a gene; V was cut back by 2 bases and J by 5 bases. CDR1 SGHNT and CDR2 YYREEE come from the germline V gene (reference sequence).

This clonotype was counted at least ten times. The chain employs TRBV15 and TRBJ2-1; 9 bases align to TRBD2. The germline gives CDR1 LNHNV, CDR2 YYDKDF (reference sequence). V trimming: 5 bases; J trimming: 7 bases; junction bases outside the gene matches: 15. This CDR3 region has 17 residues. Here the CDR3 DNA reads TGTGCCACCAGCTATTACTCCCAGACTAGCGGATCGAATGAGCAGTTCTTC. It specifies CATSYYSQTSGSNEQFF.

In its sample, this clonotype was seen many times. The CDR3 region has the DNA TGCAGTGCTAGAGGGGATGTTAACACTGAAGCTTTCTTT. Translating it yields CSARGDVNTEAFF. This rearrangement joins TRBV20-1 to TRBJ1-1; D remains unclear. Germline values: CDR1 DFQATT, CDR2 SNEGSKA (reference sequence). Trimming removed 1 base at V and 2 bases at J, with 8 bases between. The CDR3 is made up of 13 amino acids.

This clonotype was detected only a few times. The CDR3 is CASSLLTGSYEQYF. The CDR3 nucleotides are TGTGCCAGCTCACTCCTAACAGGGTCCTACGAGCAGTACTTC. The gene calls are TRBV18 and TRBJ2-7; D is possibly TRBD1 (6 bases). The CDR3 runs to 14 residues. Trimming stripped 4 bases from V and 1 base from J, with 11 bases between. Germline values: CDR1 KGHSH, CDR2 LQKENI.